The next 8 T cell receptor beta chains were all read from a single sample in a study of blood T cell repertoires in COVID-19. Repertoires were generated with immunoSEQ multiplex PCR, while TCRdb's copy carries only in-frame clones and drops some. The table has more than 200,000 clones, roughly 90% seen once. Sequenced sample: PBMCs or T cells enriched from blood (not recorded which). Receptors originate from a woman in her 30s with acute COVID-19.

The chain carries TRBV20-1 and TRBJ2-3; D is undetermined. The CDR3 totals 11 residues. Trimming took off 6 bases at V and 6 bases at J, with 10 bases between the two ends. Germline V gene data show CDR1 as DFQATT and CDR2 as SNEGSKA (reference sequence). CDR3 residues: CSAHSPDTQYF. In DNA form, the CDR3 reads TGCAGTGCCCACAGTCCCGATACGCAGTATTTT.

J is TRBJ1-4 and V is TRBV3-1 (or the pseudogene TRBV3-2); D is ambiguous. This CDR3 is 15 amino acids long. The V gene lost 1 base and the J gene lost 5 bases, with 11 bases spanning the gap. Germline V gene sequence: CDR1 LGHDT, CDR2 YNNKEL (reference sequence). The CDR3 DNA reads as TGTGCCAGCAGCCAAGCTCCGGGAGGGAATGAAAAACTGTTTTTT. Protein sequence: CASSQAPGGNEKLFF.

The chain uses TRBV30 and TRBJ2-7, with D perhaps matching TRBD1 (6 bases). Germline V gives CDR1 GTSNPN, CDR2 SVGIG (reference sequence). V shed 0 bases and J shed 7 bases, with 19 bases lying between them. The CDR3 is 15 residues long. Here the CDR3 DNA reads TGTGCCTGGAGTGTACATCAGACAGGCGGGTGGGAGCAGTACTTC. Encoded protein: CAWSVHQTGGWEQYF.

The gene calls are TRBV6-5 and TRBJ2-7; D not certain. The CDR3 is 12 residues long. Germline loops: CDR1 MNHEY, CDR2 SVGAGI. Trimming took 6 bases from V and 2 from J, leaving 8 bases between them. CDR3 sequence reads: CASSLDTYEQYF. The CDR3 DNA follows: TGTGCCAGCAGCTTAGATACCTACGAGCAGTACTTC.

This clone was counted between two and nine times. This chain joins TRBV28 and TRBJ1-5, with TRBD1 as a possible D gene (5 bases). This CDR3 contains 16 residues. The V gene's germline CDR1 is MDHEN and CDR2 SYDVKM. V dropped 7 bases and J dropped 2 bases, with 18 bases sitting between them. The CDR3 protein is CASTPARRGGNQPQHF. The CDR3 coding sequence is TGTGCCAGCACACCCGCCCGTAGGGGTGGCAATCAGCCCCAGCATTTT.

J is TRBJ1-2 and V is TRBV28; perhaps TRBD1 as D (6 bases). The CDR3 is 15 amino acids. CDR1 is MDHEN, CDR2 SYDVKM, per germline. V lost 2 bases and J 8 bases, leaving 18 bases between the germline ends. The CDR3 loop reads CASSLQGQTTGGYTF. CDR3 sequence (DNA): TGTGCCAGCAGTTTACAAGGACAGACAACGGGAGGCTACACCTTC.

V gene TRBV6-5 combines with J gene TRBJ1-4, with D maybe TRBD1 (5 bases). CDR3 size: 16 residues. V was shortened by 0 bases and J by 4 bases, with 12 bases between the two germline ends. Germline CDR1 is MNHEY and CDR2 is SVGAGI. This chain's CDR3 is CASSYSSRQNNEKLFF. As DNA, the CDR3 is TGTGCCAGCAGTTACTCGTCACGACAGAATAATGAAAAACTGTTTTTT.

The chain uses TRBV5-1 and TRBJ1-3, with D unclear. The CDR3 sequence is 17 residues long. CDR1 is SGHRS, CDR2 YFSETQ, per germline. V was pared by 0 bases and J by 0 bases, with 13 bases between. CDR3: CASSLDSKLNSGNTIYF. In DNA, the CDR3 is TGCGCCAGCAGCTTGGACAGCAAACTGAACTCTGGAAACACCATATATTTT. Combining the CDR3 with reference TRBV5-1 and TRBJ1-3 gives the whole variable domain KAGVTQTPRYLIKTRGQQVTLSCSPISGHRSVSWYQQTPGQGLQFLFEYFSETQRNKGNFPGRFSGRQFSNSRSEMNVSTLELGDSALYLCASSLDSKLNSGNTIYFGEGSWLTVV.